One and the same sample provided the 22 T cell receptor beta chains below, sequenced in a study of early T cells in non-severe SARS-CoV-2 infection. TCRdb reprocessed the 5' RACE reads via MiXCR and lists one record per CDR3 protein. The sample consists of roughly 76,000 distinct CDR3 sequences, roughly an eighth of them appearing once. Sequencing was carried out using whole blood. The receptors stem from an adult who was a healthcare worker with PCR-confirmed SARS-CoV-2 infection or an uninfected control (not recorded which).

The DNA for the CDR3 is TGCAGCGCCGGGGCGGGATCGCGGGAGCAGTACTTC. This translates into CSAGAGSREQYF. V gene TRBV20-1 combines with J gene TRBJ2-7; a possible D gene is TRBD2 (6 bases). This CDR3 comprises 12 residues. Germline V CDR1 and CDR2: DFQATT, SNEGSKA (reference sequence).

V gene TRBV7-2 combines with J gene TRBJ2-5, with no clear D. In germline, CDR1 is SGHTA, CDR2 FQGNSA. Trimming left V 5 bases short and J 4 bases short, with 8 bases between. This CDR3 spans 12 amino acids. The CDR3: CASSPTGETQYF. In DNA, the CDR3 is TGTGCCAGCAGCCCCACGGGAGAGACCCAGTACTTC.

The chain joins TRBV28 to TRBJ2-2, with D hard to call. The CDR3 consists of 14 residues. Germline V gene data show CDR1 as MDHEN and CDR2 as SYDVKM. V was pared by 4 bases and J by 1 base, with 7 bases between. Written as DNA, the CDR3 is TGTGCCAGCAGTTCCCGGGTGAACACCGGGGAGCTGTTTTTT. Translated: CASSSRVNTGELFF.

CDR3 protein: CSVLGAGGPPDTQYF. The CDR3 coding sequence is TGCAGCGTTCTTGGAGCGGGAGGGCCCCCAGATACGCAGTATTTT. The V and J genes are TRBV29-1 and TRBJ2-3, with 10 bases lining up with TRBD2. The CDR3 spans 15 residues. CDR1 and CDR2 from the germline V gene are SQVTM and ANQGSEA. J gave up 4 bases and V 5 bases, and 9 bases lay outside the gene matches.

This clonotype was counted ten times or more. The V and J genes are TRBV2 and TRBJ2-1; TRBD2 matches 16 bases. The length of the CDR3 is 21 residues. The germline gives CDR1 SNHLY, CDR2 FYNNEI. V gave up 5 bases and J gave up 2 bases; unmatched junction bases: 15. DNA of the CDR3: TGTGCCAGCAGTTCTCCGACCGGGACTAGCGGGAGGGCCGGGCCCTACAATGAGCAGTTCTTC. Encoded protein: CASSSPTGTSGRAGPYNEQFF. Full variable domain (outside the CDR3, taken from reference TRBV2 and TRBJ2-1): EPEVTQTPSHQVTQMGQEVILRCVPISNHLYFYWYRQILGQKVEFLVSFYNNEISEKSEIFDDQFSVERPDGSNFTLKIRSTKLEDSAMYFCASSSPTGTSGRAGPYNEQFFGPGTRLTVL.

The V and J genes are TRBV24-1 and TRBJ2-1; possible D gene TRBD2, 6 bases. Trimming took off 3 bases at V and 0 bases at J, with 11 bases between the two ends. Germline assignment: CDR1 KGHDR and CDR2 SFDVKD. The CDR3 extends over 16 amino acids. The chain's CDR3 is CATSDPLAASYNEQFF. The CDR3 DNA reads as TGTGCCACCAGTGATCCACTAGCTGCCTCCTACAATGAGCAGTTCTTC.

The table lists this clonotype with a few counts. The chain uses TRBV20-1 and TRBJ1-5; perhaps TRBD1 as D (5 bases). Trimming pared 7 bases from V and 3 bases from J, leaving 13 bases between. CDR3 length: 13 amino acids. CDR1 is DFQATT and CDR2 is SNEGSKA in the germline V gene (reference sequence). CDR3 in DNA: TGCAGTGGGCGACAGCAAGTCAATCAGCCCCAGCATTTT. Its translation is CSGRQQVNQPQHF.

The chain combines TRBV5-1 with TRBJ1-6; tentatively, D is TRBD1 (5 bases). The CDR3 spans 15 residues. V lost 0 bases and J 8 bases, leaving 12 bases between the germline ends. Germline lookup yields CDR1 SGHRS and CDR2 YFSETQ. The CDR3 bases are TGCGCCAGCAGCTTGGGATCCAGGGTTGATTCACCCCTCCACTTT. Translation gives CASSLGSRVDSPLHF.

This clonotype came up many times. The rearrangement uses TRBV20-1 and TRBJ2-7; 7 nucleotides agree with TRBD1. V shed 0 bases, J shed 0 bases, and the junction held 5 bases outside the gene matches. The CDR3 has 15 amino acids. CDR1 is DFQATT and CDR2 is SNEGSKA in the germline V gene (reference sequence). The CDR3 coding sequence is TGCAGTGCTAGAGAGCCCGGGACAGCCTCCTACGAGCAGTACTTC. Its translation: CSAREPGTASYEQYF.

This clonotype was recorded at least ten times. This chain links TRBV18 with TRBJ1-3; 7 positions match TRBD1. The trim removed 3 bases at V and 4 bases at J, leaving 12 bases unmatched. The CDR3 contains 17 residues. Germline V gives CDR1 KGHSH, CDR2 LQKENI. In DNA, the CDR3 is TGTGCCAGCTCACCTTTTTCCCCCGGGACAGCCGGAAACACCATATATTTT. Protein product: CASSPFSPGTAGNTIYF. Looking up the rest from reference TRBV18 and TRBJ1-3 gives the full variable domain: NAGVMQNPRHLVRRRGQEARLRCSPMKGHSHVYWYRQLPEEGLKFMVYLQKENIIDESGMPKERFSAEFPKEGPSILRIQQVVRGDSAAYFCASSPFSPGTAGNTIYFGEGSWLTVV.

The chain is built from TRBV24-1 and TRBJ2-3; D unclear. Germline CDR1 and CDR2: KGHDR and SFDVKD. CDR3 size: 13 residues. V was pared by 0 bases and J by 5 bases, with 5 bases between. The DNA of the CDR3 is TGTGCCACCAGTGATTTGCATATAGATACGCAGTATTTT. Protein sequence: CATSDLHIDTQYF.

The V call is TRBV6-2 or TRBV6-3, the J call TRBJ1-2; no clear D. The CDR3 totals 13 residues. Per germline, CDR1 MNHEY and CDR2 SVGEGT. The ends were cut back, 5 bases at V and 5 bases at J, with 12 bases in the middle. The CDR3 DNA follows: TGTGCCAGCAGTACTTCCCTCCCGTATGGCTACACCTTC. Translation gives CASSTSLPYGYTF.

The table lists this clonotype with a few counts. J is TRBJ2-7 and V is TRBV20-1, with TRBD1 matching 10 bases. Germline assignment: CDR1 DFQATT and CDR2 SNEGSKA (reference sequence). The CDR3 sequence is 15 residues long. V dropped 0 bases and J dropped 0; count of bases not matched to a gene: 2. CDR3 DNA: TGCAGTGCTAGAGATTGGACAGGGGGCTCCTACGAGCAGTACTTC. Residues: CSARDWTGGSYEQYF.

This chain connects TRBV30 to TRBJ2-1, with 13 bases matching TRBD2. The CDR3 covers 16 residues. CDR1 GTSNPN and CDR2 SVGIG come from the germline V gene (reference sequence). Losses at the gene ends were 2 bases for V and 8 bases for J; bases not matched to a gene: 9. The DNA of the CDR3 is TGTGCCTGGAGTCCCCGGACTAGCGGGAGATTAGATGAGCAGTTCTTC. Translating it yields CAWSPRTSGRLDEQFF.

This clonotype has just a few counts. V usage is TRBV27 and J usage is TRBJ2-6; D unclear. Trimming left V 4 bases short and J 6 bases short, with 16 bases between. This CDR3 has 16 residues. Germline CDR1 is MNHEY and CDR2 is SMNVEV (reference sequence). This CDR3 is CASSSRSRATANVLTF. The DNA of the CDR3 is TGTGCCAGCAGTTCCAGAAGTAGGGCGACGGCCAACGTCCTGACTTTC.

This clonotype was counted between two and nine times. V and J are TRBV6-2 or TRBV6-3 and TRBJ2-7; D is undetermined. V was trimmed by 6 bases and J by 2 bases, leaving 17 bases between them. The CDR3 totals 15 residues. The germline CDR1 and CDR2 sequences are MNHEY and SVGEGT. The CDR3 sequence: CASSLEARGPYEQYF. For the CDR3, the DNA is TGTGCCAGCAGCCTCGAGGCTAGAGGTCCCTACGAGCAGTACTTC.

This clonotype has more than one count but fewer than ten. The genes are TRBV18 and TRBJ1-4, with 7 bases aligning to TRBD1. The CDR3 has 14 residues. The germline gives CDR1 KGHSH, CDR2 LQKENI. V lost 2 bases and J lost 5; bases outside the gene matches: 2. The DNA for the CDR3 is TGTGCCAGCTCACCAGGACAGGTCAATGAAAAACTGTTTTTT. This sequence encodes CASSPGQVNEKLFF.

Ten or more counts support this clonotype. The CDR3 nucleotides are TGTGCCAGCAGCTTACACGGACAGGGGAGCTCCTATAATTCACCCCTCCACTTT. Protein product: CASSLHGQGSSYNSPLHF. The chain is built from TRBV7-2 and TRBJ1-6; 9 bases are a match to TRBD1. Germline V gene data show CDR1 as SGHTA and CDR2 as FQGNSA. The V and J ends lost 2 bases and 0 bases, in that order; junction bases with no gene match: 5. The CDR3 consists of 18 residues.

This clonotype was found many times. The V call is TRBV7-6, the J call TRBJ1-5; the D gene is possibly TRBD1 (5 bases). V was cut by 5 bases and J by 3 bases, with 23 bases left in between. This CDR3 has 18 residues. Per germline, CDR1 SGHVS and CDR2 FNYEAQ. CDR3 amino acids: CASSPMPTRWGDNQPQHF. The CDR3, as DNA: TGTGCCAGCAGCCCTATGCCTACTCGTTGGGGCGACAATCAGCCCCAGCATTTT.

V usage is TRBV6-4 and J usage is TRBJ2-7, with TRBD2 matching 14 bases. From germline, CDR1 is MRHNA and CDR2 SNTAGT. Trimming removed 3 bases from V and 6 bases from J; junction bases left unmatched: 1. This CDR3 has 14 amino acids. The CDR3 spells CASSEGTSGSEQYF. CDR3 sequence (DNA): TGTGCCAGCAGTGAGGGGACTAGCGGGAGCGAGCAGTACTTC.

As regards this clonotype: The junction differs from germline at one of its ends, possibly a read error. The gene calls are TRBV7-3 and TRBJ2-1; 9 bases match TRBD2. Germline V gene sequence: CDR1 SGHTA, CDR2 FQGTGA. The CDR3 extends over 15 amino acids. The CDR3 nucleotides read TGTGCCAGCAGTTTGGGGTCTAGCGGGACGGATGAGCAGTCCTTC. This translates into CASSLGSSGTDEQSF. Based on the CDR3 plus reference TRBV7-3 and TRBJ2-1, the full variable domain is GAGVSQTPSNKVTEKGKYVELRCDPISGHTALYWYRQSLGQGPEFLIYFQGTGAADDSGLPNDRFFAVRPEGSVSTLKIQRTERGDSAVYLCASSLGSSGTDEQSFGPGTRLTVL.

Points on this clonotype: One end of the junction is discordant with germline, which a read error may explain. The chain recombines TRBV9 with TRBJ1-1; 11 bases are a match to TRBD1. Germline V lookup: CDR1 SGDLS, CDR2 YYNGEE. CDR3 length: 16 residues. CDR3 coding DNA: TGTGCCAGCAGCGTAGAGGGGGACAGGGGGAACACTGAAGCTATCTTT. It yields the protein CASSVEGDRGNTEAIF.